These 2 T cell receptor beta chains were all obtained from the same sample, sequenced in a study of cytomegalovirus exposure and HLA in healthy donors. PCR employed 60 Vbeta and 13 Jbeta primers. TCRdb keeps only in-frame clones here, not all; method: immunoSEQ multiplex PCR. The table shows under 70,000 clones, with around 86% occurring only once. The sequencing sample was made of PBMCs. Receptors were obtained from a woman younger than 45 in good health and CMV-seronegative.

The V call is TRBV11-3, the J call TRBJ2-1, with 8 bases identical to TRBD1. Germline CDR1 is SGHNT and CDR2 is YENEEA. J lost 7 bases, V lost 5 bases, and 4 bases had no gene match. CDR3 length equals 13 residues. The CDR3 bases are TGTGCCAGCAGCGAAAACAGGGGGAATGAGCAGTTCTTC. Translated: CASSENRGNEQFF. The full variable domain, its missing parts supplied by reference TRBV11-3 and TRBJ2-1, is EAGVVQSPRYKIIEKKQPVAFWCNPISGHNTLYWYLQNLGQGPELLIRYENEEAVDDSQLPKDRFSAERLKGVDSTLKIQPAELGDSAVYLCASSENRGNEQFFGPGTRLTVL.

The chain joins TRBV29-1 to TRBJ2-7; 7 bases are shared with TRBD1. Trimming took 0 bases from V and 7 from J; bases not matched to a gene: 9. Per germline, CDR1 SQVTM and CDR2 ANQGSEA. The CDR3 sequence is 14 residues long. CDR3 region: CSVEDPQGVGEQYF. DNA for the CDR3: TGCAGCGTTGAAGATCCCCAGGGGGTGGGAGAGCAGTACTTC.